The entry that follows covers one T cell receptor beta chain sequence. Its antigen remains undetermined. Base qualities are not at hand, and no much larger clone is one base apart. The sample originates from a study of a mutant IDH1 vaccine in newly diagnosed glioma (dated by TCRdb to the early 2020s). Study-wide context: Vaccination was initiated 4-6 weeks after radiotherapy alone, or concurrently with temozolomide cycles in the chemotherapy-containing groups. Of the roughly 33 treated patients, around 62% were male and approximately 38% were female, and a mean age of 40.4 years was recorded. Longitudinal TCRB deep sequencing was done for about two dozen treated patients, wherever samples were available for exploratory analyses. Six visits were used for peripheral blood collection: V03 (baseline), V05, V07, V10, V12 and V13. Prior to enrollment, standard therapy consisting of radiotherapy alone, temozolomide alone, or radiochemotherapy with temozolomide had been administered to patients, with the combination being received by most patients. The week-35 safety follow-up took place at visit V12, and the week-47 end of study took place at visit V13.

The label giving this sample's time point can be read as: week 35, safety follow-up. Every vaccine dose consisted of 300 ug of a 20-mer mutant IDH1 peptide in Montanide, administered subcutaneously together with topical imiquimod. Patients were given eight vaccinations, in weeks 1, 3, 5, 7, 11, 15, 19 and 23, which matched visits V03 through V10. Newly diagnosed WHO grade 3 or 4 IDH1-mutant astrocytomas showing loss of nuclear ATRX were present in the donors. The samples were drawn from NOA16, a multicentre, single-arm, open-label phase I trial in Germany that tested a mutant IDH1 peptide vaccine in humans for the first time. Genomic DNA for TCRB sequencing was extracted from EDTA blood using the DNeasy Blood and Tissue Kit. The library was obtained by the immunoSEQ multiplex PCR assay. The hsTCRB Kit was used according to the manufacturer's protocol to amplify rearranged TCR beta chain sequences. TCRB libraries were sequenced on an Illumina MiSeq. As for how the authors treated the data: Demultiplexing, trimming and gene mapping were performed with the kit vendor's proprietary platform. Held by TCRdb, this immuneACCESS table contains in-frame sequences only and omits some clones. Under half of the omission traces to an unresolved V gene where checked; the cause of the rest is unknown. V and J calls and clone size are as listed in that table; D and trimming were resolved from the DNA. Present in this sample are some 46,000 clones, approximately 92% of which were seen just once. The ten largest clones capture about 2.1% of the sample.

Study-wide findings and limitations: Pseudoprogression seemed to be unrelated to changes in the top peripheral T cell clonotypes found by TCRB sequencing. PBMC samples for TCRB deep sequencing were selected based on availability. Immune responses induced by the vaccine were seen in about 93% of patients across multiple MHC alleles. The authors stated that sample limitations prevented analyses of patient blood samples from being reproduced.

V loses 1 base, J loses 7 bases, and the germline ends lie 13 bases apart. From cysteine to phenylalanine, the CDR3 is 14 amino acids long. The only DNA kept is the CDR3, 42 bases in frame from the first base. The germline V gene (reference sequence) provides CDR1 SEHNR and CDR2 FQNEAQ. Material: PBMCs, obtained from a glioma patient whose treatment included an IDH1 peptide vaccine. This chain is built from TRBV7-9 and TRBJ2-5; perhaps TRBD1 is the D gene, with 5 bases matching. The source is a man aged 45-60 years with glioma. The sequenced DNA is TGTGCCAGCAGCTTAGGTGGGGCTGGATGGACCCAGTACTTC. It translates to CASSLGGAGWTQYF.